Shown below are 9 T cell receptor beta chains from a single sample sequenced in a study of T cell responses to AZD1222 COVID-19 vaccine. Measured with immunoSEQ multiplex PCR; TCRdb has only the in-frame clones, and not every one. This sample has more than 35,000 clones; over 80% occur once, and the top ten carry over 40%. The sequences come from peripheral blood, collected on day 0 of AZD1222 vaccination. The receptors derive from an adult in good health.

The chain links TRBV6-5 to TRBJ2-7, with D tentatively TRBD1 or TRBD2 (5 bases each). Germline V gene lookup returns CDR1 MNHEY and CDR2 SVGAGI. Trimming cost V 7 bases and J 7 bases, with 17 bases left between them. This CDR3 comprises 13 residues. The CDR3 here is CASIPRGGREQYF. DNA for the CDR3: TGTGCCAGCATACCGAGGGGTGGCAGGGAGCAGTACTTC.

The chain links TRBV18 to TRBJ2-1, with D perhaps given as TRBD1 or TRBD2 (5 bases each). Germline lookup yields CDR1 KGHSH and CDR2 LQKENI. V dropped 5 bases and J dropped 6 bases, with 11 bases sitting between them. This CDR3 spans 13 amino acids. This CDR3 is CASSTGGPNEQFF. In DNA form, the CDR3 reads TGTGCCAGCTCAACAGGCGGGCCCAATGAGCAGTTCTTC.

V is TRBV6-1 and J is TRBJ1-5; D perhaps matches TRBD1 (5 bases). Between the trimmed V and J ends, which lost 2 bases and 0 bases, there was a span of 14 bases. Germline lookup yields CDR1 MNHNS and CDR2 SASEGT. The CDR3 is 17 amino acids. In DNA, the CDR3 is TGTGCCAGCAGTGAATGGCAGGGACCCCGTAGCAATCAGCCCCAGCATTTT. Its translation: CASSEWQGPRSNQPQHF.

This chain uses TRBV18 with TRBJ2-6; D not resolved. The CDR3 extends over 15 amino acids. V was trimmed by 0 bases and J by 2 bases, leaving 5 bases between them. Germline assignment: CDR1 KGHSH and CDR2 LQKENI. The CDR3 loop reads CASSPPSAGANVLTF. The CDR3 region has the DNA TGTGCCAGCTCACCACCTTCGGCTGGGGCCAACGTCCTGACTTTC.

This rearrangement joins TRBV6-5 to TRBJ1-4, with no clear D. V was cut by 4 bases and J by 7 bases, with 16 bases left in between. Germline values: CDR1 MNHEY, CDR2 SVGAGI. CDR3 length: 15 residues. For the CDR3, the DNA is TGTGCCAGCAGTTTCGGCCCGGGCCTCTCTGAAAAACTGTTTTTT. Its protein is CASSFGPGLSEKLFF.

This chain uses TRBV19 with TRBJ2-7, with D tentatively TRBD1 (7 bases). Germline lookup yields CDR1 LNHDA and CDR2 SQIVND (reference sequence). The length of the CDR3 is 13 residues. V lost 5 bases to trimming and J lost 4 bases, with 12 bases between them. The CDR3 is CASSPQGGYEQYF. The CDR3 nucleotides are TGTGCCAGTAGTCCCCAGGGGGGTTACGAGCAGTACTTC.

The chain carries TRBV2 and TRBJ2-5; the match to TRBD2 covers 8 bases. The CDR3 contains 14 residues. Germline-derived CDR1 and CDR2 are SNHLY and FYNNEI. Trimming removed 3 bases from V and 5 bases from J; junction bases left unmatched: 5. Written as DNA, the CDR3 is TGTGCCAGCAGTGACCGGGGGGGCCGGGAGACCCAGTACTTC. It yields the protein CASSDRGGRETQYF.

CDR3 amino acids: CASSTPTGAKGSPLHF. In nucleotides, the CDR3 is TGTGCCAGCAGTACCCCCACCGGGGCGAAAGGGTCACCCCTCCACTTT. V and J are TRBV28 and TRBJ1-6, with D perhaps matching TRBD1 (5 bases). CDR3 length: 16 residues. The germline V gene encodes CDR1 MDHEN and CDR2 SYDVKM. Between the trimmed V and J ends, which lost 5 bases and 10 bases, there was a span of 21 bases.

The CDR3 DNA reads TGCGCCAGCAGCCAAGGTAGGGGGACAGGGGTCAATGAGCAGTTCTTC. Residues: CASSQGRGTGVNEQFF. The chain joins TRBV4-1 to TRBJ2-1, with 10 bases fitting TRBD1. CDR1 is MGHRA and CDR2 is YSYEKL in the germline V gene. V shed 1 base and J 6 bases; nucleotides not matched to a gene: 6. CDR3 size: 16 residues.